Shown below are 32 T cell receptor beta chains from a single sample sequenced in a study of PD-1 blockade in classical Hodgkin lymphoma (dated by TCRdb to the early 2020s). The sample's time point, from its label and the paper: cycle 2 day 1 (C2D1) of nivolumab. Every trial patient had relapsed following autologous stem cell transplantation, and prior brentuximab vedotin exposure was what differed among cohorts A, B and C. The method behind the library was the immunoSEQ multiplex PCR assay. Imported from immuneACCESS, the table was reduced by TCRdb to in-frame sequences with V and J called. These copies leave out some clones; in studies compared against another copy, an unresolved V gene accounts for under half, and the cause of the remainder is not known. This sample holds 95,000 to 120,000 clones; roughly 87% were observed only once. 15% to 20% of the sample is held by the ten biggest clonotypes.

Specimen: peripheral blood mononuclear cells (PBMCs), collected before the second cycle of nivolumab. These receptors were taken from a human donor with classical Hodgkin lymphoma.

The J gene is TRBJ2-1, the V gene TRBV29-1; D may be TRBD1 (6 bases). V lost 4 bases and J 0 bases, leaving 10 bases between the germline ends. Germline V lookup: CDR1 SQVTM, CDR2 ANQGSEA. This CDR3 comprises 14 residues. The CDR3 region has the DNA TGCAGCGTTGCCGGGACACACTCCTACAATGAGCAGTTCTTC. It is translated as CSVAGTHSYNEQFF.

The chain combines TRBV7-2 with TRBJ2-7; 9 positions agree with TRBD2. V lost 7 bases, J lost 5 bases, and 12 bases stayed unmatched. The CDR3 has 15 amino acids. Germline CDR1 is SGHTA and CDR2 is FQGNSA. CDR3 loop: CASTPSGASGNEQYF. The CDR3 DNA sequence: TGTGCCAGCACTCCAAGCGGGGCTAGCGGGAACGAGCAGTACTTC.

The chain recombines TRBV5-1 with TRBJ2-7; TRBD1 matches at 7 bases. The V gene end was trimmed by 4 bases and the J gene end by 3 bases; junction bases not matched to a gene: 4. CDR1 is SGHRS and CDR2 is YFSETQ in the germline V gene. The CDR3 is made up of 13 amino acids. As DNA, the CDR3 is TGCGCCAGCAGCCAGGGACAGAACTACGAGCAGTACTTC. Residues: CASSQGQNYEQYF.

The chain links TRBV9 to TRBJ1-5; D is uncertain. This CDR3 has 14 amino acids. CDR1 SGDLS and CDR2 YYNGEE come from the germline V gene. Trimming took off 0 bases at V and 6 bases at J, with 10 bases between the two ends. The CDR3, as DNA: TGTGCCAGCAGCGTAGATAGGTCCGGTCAGCCCCAGCATTTT. It translates to CASSVDRSGQPQHF.

The V gene is TRBV6-4, the J gene TRBJ2-3; possibly TRBD2 for D (6 bases). Germline V gene data show CDR1 as MRHNA and CDR2 as SNTAGT. Trimming removed 2 bases at V and 3 bases at J, with 15 bases between. The CDR3 sequence is 16 residues long. The CDR3 DNA sequence: TGTGCCAGCAGTGACGGTGGAGGGGCCGGAACAGATACGCAGTATTTT. It is translated as CASSDGGGAGTDTQYF.

The chain joins TRBV7-2 to TRBJ2-2, with TRBD2 as a possible D gene (6 bases). The CDR3 is 15 amino acids. V was trimmed by 6 bases and J by 0 bases, leaving 11 bases between them. Germline V CDR1 and CDR2: SGHTA, FQGNSA. The DNA for the CDR3 is TGTGCCAGCAGACCTCTAGCGACGAACACCGGGGAGCTGTTTTTT. The encoded protein is CASRPLATNTGELFF.

The chain joins TRBV2 to TRBJ1-5; D remains ambiguous. CDR3 length equals 16 residues. CDR1 SNHLY and CDR2 FYNNEI come from the germline V gene. V dropped 2 bases and J dropped 6 bases, with 17 bases sitting between them. This CDR3 is CASSEFPPEKSQPQHF. The CDR3 nucleotides are TGTGCCAGCAGTGAATTCCCCCCAGAGAAAAGTCAGCCCCAGCATTTT. The whole variable domain, remainder taken from reference TRBV2 and TRBJ1-5, is EPEVTQTPSHQVTQMGQEVILRCVPISNHLYFYWYRQILGQKVEFLVSFYNNEISEKSEIFDDQFSVERPDGSNFTLKIRSTKLEDSAMYFCASSEFPPEKSQPQHFGDGTRLSIL.

The V gene is TRBV5-5, the J gene TRBJ2-2; D unresolved. The germline gives CDR1 SGHKS, CDR2 YYEKEE (reference sequence). The V and J ends lost 3 bases and 7 bases respectively, with 13 bases between them. This CDR3 contains 14 residues. For the CDR3, the DNA is TGTGCCAGCAGCTCAACTGCGACCGGCGGGGAGCTGTTTTTT. Its translation: CASSSTATGGELFF.

The chain joins TRBV13 to TRBJ2-1, with D hard to call. From germline, CDR1 is PRHDT and CDR2 FYEKMQ (reference sequence). This CDR3 spans 13 amino acids. With 4 bases removed from V and 7 bases from J, the gap between germline ends came to 11 bases. This chain's CDR3 is CASSSLGGNEQFF. CDR3 DNA sequence: TGTGCCAGCAGCTCGCTGGGTGGGAATGAGCAGTTCTTC.

This clone appeared a few times. The sample has other DNA sequences that encode this CDR3 too. CDR3 residues: CASSLDPSLTYEQYF. CDR3 sequence (DNA): TGTGCCAGCAGCTTAGACCCTAGCTTGACCTACGAGCAGTACTTC. The rearrangement links TRBV7-9 to TRBJ2-7; possibly TRBD2 for D (5 bases). The CDR3 totals 15 residues. In germline, CDR1 is SEHNR, CDR2 FQNEAQ (reference sequence). Trimming took off 1 base at V and 2 bases at J, with 12 bases between the two ends.

The chain uses TRBV28 and TRBJ2-1; the match to TRBD2 covers 8 bases. The germline CDR1 and CDR2 sequences are MDHEN and SYDVKM. J lost 8 bases, V lost 0 bases, and 12 bases had no gene match. There are 17 residues in the CDR3. The CDR3 is CASSLWSLREGPHEQFF. The CDR3 DNA follows: TGTGCCAGCAGTTTATGGTCGCTCCGGGAGGGCCCCCATGAGCAGTTCTTC.

The chain has TRBV14 and TRBJ1-2; 10 bases match TRBD1. V shed 5 bases and J 4 bases; nucleotides not matched to a gene: 10. CDR1 is SGHDN and CDR2 is FVKESK in the germline V gene. The CDR3 contains 16 residues. The CDR3 DNA follows: TGTGCCAGCAGCGCGGCCGGGACAGGGGCCCTCTATGGCTACACCTTC. It specifies CASSAAGTGALYGYTF. Full variable domain (outside the CDR3, taken from reference TRBV14 and TRBJ1-2): EAGVTQFPSHSVIEKGQTVTLRCDPISGHDNLYWYRRVMGKEIKFLLHFVKESKQDESGMPNNRFLAERTGGTYSTLKVQPAELEDSGVYFCASSAAGTGALYGYTFGSGTRLTVV.

This clone has only a few counts. This chain connects TRBV27 to TRBJ1-5, with D possibly matching TRBD1 (6 bases). The V end lost 3 bases, the J end lost 4 bases, and 10 bases lay between the germline ends. There are 14 residues in the CDR3. The germline CDR1 and CDR2 sequences are MNHEY and SMNVEV (reference sequence). The CDR3: CASSFLQGNQPQHF. The DNA for the CDR3 is TGTGCCAGCAGTTTCCTGCAGGGGAATCAGCCCCAGCATTTT.

The chain has TRBV7-9 and TRBJ2-5; either TRBD1 or TRBD2 may fit D (5 bases each). The CDR3 loop spans 13 amino acids. Germline CDR1 is SEHNR and CDR2 is FQNEAQ (reference sequence). Here the CDR3 reads CANTGGGGETQYF. The CDR3 DNA sequence: TGTGCGAACACTGGGGGTGGAGGAGAGACCCAGTACTTC.

V gene TRBV5-1 combines with J gene TRBJ1-1; 7 nucleotides match TRBD1. The CDR3 is 15 residues long. The V segment lost 4 bases and the J segment 4 bases; nucleotides outside the gene matches: 10. Per the germline V gene, CDR1 is SGHRS and CDR2 is YFSETQ. The CDR3, as DNA: TGCGCCAGCAGCGCATACACAGGGGAAGGCACTGAAGCTTTCTTT. Translation gives CASSAYTGEGTEAFF.

This clone has a handful of counts. V is TRBV20-1 and J is TRBJ1-2, with D hard to call. Between the trimmed V and J ends, which lost 3 bases and 2 bases, there was a span of 4 bases. The germline V gene has CDR1 DFQATT and CDR2 SNEGSKA (reference sequence). The CDR3 extends over 11 amino acids. Here the CDR3 reads CSASTNYGYTF. CDR3 DNA: TGCAGTGCTAGTACGAACTATGGCTACACCTTC.

The rearrangement uses TRBV11-2 and TRBJ2-4; TRBD2 matches 7 bases. The CDR3 consists of 15 residues. The trim removed 3 bases at V and 7 bases at J, leaving 9 bases unmatched. CDR1 and CDR2 from the germline V gene are SGHAT and FQNNGV. CDR3 DNA sequence: TGTGCCAGCAGCTTGGCGGGAGCAATTTTGAACATTCAGTACTTC. It specifies CASSLAGAILNIQYF.

The J gene is TRBJ2-1, the V gene TRBV15, with 8 bases lining up with TRBD2. Germline lookup yields CDR1 LNHNV and CDR2 YYDKDF (reference sequence). The J segment lost 3 bases and the V segment lost 4 bases, leaving 17 bases of the junction unmatched. The CDR3 is 19 residues long. Here the CDR3 DNA reads TGTGCCACCAGCACCCTATCGGCCCACACTAGCGGTATCTACAATGAGCAGTTCTTC. This codes for CATSTLSAHTSGIYNEQFF.

This chain links TRBV7-6 with TRBJ2-5; TRBD1 might be the D (6 bases). Germline-derived CDR1 and CDR2 are SGHVS and FNYEAQ. Trimming stripped 4 bases from V and 5 bases from J, with 11 bases between. CDR3 size: 13 residues. The DNA for the CDR3 is TGTGCCAGCAGCTGGGGACAAGGGGAGACCCAGTACTTC. This translates into CASSWGQGETQYF.

J is TRBJ2-1 and V is TRBV7-2, with 9 bases that match TRBD2. Trimming at V came to 5 bases and at J to 3 bases, leaving 5 bases not matched to a gene. The germline CDR1 and CDR2 sequences are SGHTA and FQGNSA. The CDR3 runs 15 residues. CDR3 sequence: CASSPSGTSYNEQFF. The CDR3 DNA reads TGTGCCAGCAGCCCTAGCGGGACTAGCTACAATGAGCAGTTCTTC.

This chain uses TRBV4-2 with TRBJ1-5, with D perhaps matching TRBD1 (5 bases). V dropped 0 bases and J dropped 2 bases, with 8 bases sitting between them. Germline CDR1 reads LGHNA; CDR2 reads YNFKEQ. The CDR3 totals 15 residues. The CDR3 spells CASSQDVGGNQPQHF. CDR3 sequence (DNA): TGTGCCAGCAGCCAAGATGTAGGGGGCAATCAGCCCCAGCATTTT.

This sequence joins TRBV19 and TRBJ1-3; 7 nucleotides match TRBD1. V lost 2 bases to trimming and J lost 3 bases; unmatched junction nucleotides: 4. CDR1 is LNHDA and CDR2 is SQIVND in the germline V gene (reference sequence). This CDR3 has 15 residues. The CDR3 coding sequence is TGTGCCAGTAGTATAACACAGGGGAATGGAAACACCATATATTTT. Its protein is CASSITQGNGNTIYF.

This chain links TRBV19 with TRBJ2-7; maybe TRBD2 (5 bases). Germline loops: CDR1 LNHDA, CDR2 SQIVND (reference sequence). Trimming left V 7 bases short and J 3 bases short, with 13 bases between. The CDR3 spans 13 residues. This chain's CDR3 is CASNGGWLYEQYF. As DNA, the CDR3 is TGTGCCAGTAATGGCGGGTGGCTCTACGAGCAGTACTTC.

The chain couples TRBV7-8 to TRBJ2-3, with TRBD2 as a possible D gene (5 bases). Germline values: CDR1 SGHVS, CDR2 FQNEAQ. This CDR3 is 16 amino acids long. V gave up 2 bases and J gave up 5 bases, with 17 bases separating them. This CDR3 is CASSLLQRNRGDTQYF. Written as DNA, the CDR3 is TGTGCCAGCAGCTTACTTCAGCGGAACCGAGGAGATACGCAGTATTTT. Full variable domain (rest looked up from reference TRBV7-8 and TRBJ2-3): GAGVSQSPRYKVAKRGQDVALRCDPISGHVSLFWYQQALGQGPEFLTYFQNEAQLDKSGLPSDRFFAERPEGSVSTLKIQRTQQEDSAVYLCASSLLQRNRGDTQYFGPGTRLTVL.

This clone was counted a few times. This chain joins TRBV6-5 and TRBJ1-1, with D unclear. CDR3 length: 12 amino acids. CDR1 and CDR2 (germline): MNHEY, SVGAGI. The V end lost 6 bases, the J end lost 2 bases, and 7 bases lay between the germline ends. CDR3 region: CASRALNTEAFF. The DNA of the CDR3 is TGTGCCAGCAGGGCCCTTAACACTGAAGCTTTCTTT.

This chain joins TRBV7-2 and TRBJ2-3; a weak D match, TRBD2 (6 bases). There are 15 residues in the CDR3. Per the germline V gene, CDR1 is SGHTA and CDR2 is FQGNSA. Trimming left V 1 base short and J 1 base short, with 9 bases between. The CDR3 nucleotides are TGTGCCAGCAGCTTAGAGGCTAGCGGCACAGATACGCAGTATTTT. Residues: CASSLEASGTDTQYF.

This clone was detected once. The rearrangement links TRBV6-4 to TRBJ2-3; possibly TRBD1 for D (6 bases). V shed 6 bases and J shed 6 bases, with 22 bases lying between them. Germline lookup yields CDR1 MRHNA and CDR2 SNTAGT. The CDR3 sequence is 16 residues long. The CDR3 DNA reads TGTGCCAGCAGCCTAGTGTGGGGGCTTGCGAAGGATACGCAGTATTTT. Protein sequence: CASSLVWGLAKDTQYF.

The rearrangement links TRBV28 to TRBJ2-1; D remains ambiguous. Germline CDR1 reads MDHEN; CDR2 reads SYDVKM. The CDR3 spans 15 residues. V lost 6 bases, J lost 4 bases, and 16 bases lay in between. The chain's CDR3 is CASRPSTITYNEQFF. CDR3 DNA sequence: TGTGCCAGCAGGCCCTCAACGATAACTTACAATGAGCAGTTCTTC. The complete variable domain, with remaining parts taken from reference TRBV28 and TRBJ2-1, reads DVKVTQSSRYLVKRTGEKVFLECVQDMDHENMFWYRQDPGLGLRLIYFSYDVKMKEKGDIPEGYSVSREKKERFSLILESASTNQTSMYLCASRPSTITYNEQFFGPGTRLTVL.

This chain joins TRBV28 and TRBJ2-7, with D possibly matching TRBD1 (6 bases). This CDR3 has 15 amino acids. Per the germline V gene, CDR1 is MDHEN and CDR2 is SYDVKM. V lost 1 base and J lost 2, with 12 bases in between. The CDR3 spells CASSLFTGKPYEQYF. The CDR3 nucleotides read TGTGCCAGCAGTTTATTTACAGGGAAGCCCTACGAGCAGTACTTC.

The chain recombines TRBV19 with TRBJ2-2, with D tentatively TRBD2 (7 bases). V was clipped by 3 bases and J by 5 bases, with 16 bases between them. From germline, CDR1 is LNHDA and CDR2 SQIVND (reference sequence). CDR3 length equals 16 residues. The CDR3 here is CASSITGGRGTGELFF. The CDR3 DNA is TGTGCCAGTAGTATTACGGGAGGCAGGGGAACCGGGGAGCTGTTTTTT.

The chain links TRBV18 to TRBJ2-5; D gene unclear. V was trimmed by 0 bases and J by 6 bases, leaving 8 bases between them. Germline V gene sequence: CDR1 KGHSH, CDR2 LQKENI. The CDR3 has 13 residues. This chain's CDR3 is CASSPPWWQTQYF. In DNA, the CDR3 is TGTGCCAGCTCACCACCGTGGTGGCAGACCCAGTACTTC.

The gene calls are TRBV14 and TRBJ1-2; 8 bases agree with TRBD1. The CDR3 is made up of 15 amino acids. CDR1 and CDR2 from the germline V gene are SGHDN and FVKESK. V was pared by 1 base and J by 4 bases, with 5 bases of the junction left unmatched. The CDR3 region has the DNA TGTGCCAGCAGCCAAGTTATCGGACAGGGCTATGGCTACACCTTC. Translating it yields CASSQVIGQGYGYTF.